This passage covers 7 T cell receptor beta chains from one sample sequenced in a study of blood T cell repertoires in COVID-19 (dated by TCRdb to about 2020). Library method: the immunoSEQ multiplex PCR assay. Held by TCRdb, this immuneACCESS table contains in-frame sequences only and omits some clones. Under half of the omission traces to an unresolved V gene where checked; the cause of the rest is unknown. The table for this sample lists roughly 37,000 clones; around four fifths of them were counted only once. The ten largest account for 13% to 15% of the sample. Sample: peripheral blood. The receptors were sampled from a human donor in a cohort sampled during active COVID-19.

The J gene is TRBJ2-7, the V gene TRBV28; TRBD2 matches 14 bases. The CDR3 is 18 residues long. From germline, CDR1 is MDHEN and CDR2 SYDVKM. The junction had 9 bases not matched to a gene; V was cut back by 3 bases and J by 2 bases. The CDR3 loop is CASSFPPGLAGGPYEQYF. CDR3 nucleotides: TGTGCCAGCAGTTTCCCCCCCGGACTAGCGGGGGGTCCCTACGAGCAGTACTTC. Full variable domain (rest looked up from reference TRBV28 and TRBJ2-7): DVKVTQSSRYLVKRTGEKVFLECVQDMDHENMFWYRQDPGLGLRLIYFSYDVKMKEKGDIPEGYSVSREKKERFSLILESASTNQTSMYLCASSFPPGLAGGPYEQYFGPGTRLTVT.

The V call is TRBV9, the J call TRBJ2-7, with D maybe TRBD2 (7 bases). The V end was cut by 0 bases, the J end by 5 bases, with 21 bases between. The V gene's germline CDR1 is SGDLS and CDR2 YYNGEE. The CDR3 loop spans 17 amino acids. Here the CDR3 DNA reads TGTGCCAGCAGCGTAGATGCCCGGGGGGCTCGAGGCAACGAGCAGTACTTC. Amino acid sequence: CASSVDARGARGNEQYF.

The chain is built from TRBV6-2 or TRBV6-3 and TRBJ1-4, with D possibly TRBD1 on 6 matching bases. Trimming cost V 0 bases and J 8 bases, with 13 bases left between them. Germline V gene data show CDR1 as MNHEY and CDR2 as SVGEGT. The CDR3 loop spans 15 amino acids. The CDR3 is CASSYSQGRQEKLFF. DNA for the CDR3: TGTGCCAGCAGTTACTCACAGGGCCGGCAGGAAAAACTGTTTTTT.

The CDR3 region has the DNA TGCGCCAGCAGCCGATACTATGGAAACACCATATATTTT. The encoded protein is CASSRYYGNTIYF. V gene TRBV4-1 combines with J gene TRBJ1-3; D gene unclear. Germline CDR1 and CDR2: MGHRA and YSYEKL. Trimming shortened V by 4 bases and J by 3 bases, and 7 bases separated the two germline ends. The CDR3 is 13 amino acids.

The rearrangement uses TRBV28 and TRBJ1-2, with a weak D call TRBD1 (5 bases). Germline V gene lookup returns CDR1 MDHEN and CDR2 SYDVKM. The CDR3 runs to 13 residues. The V end was cut by 8 bases, the J end by 5 bases, with 15 bases between. As DNA, the CDR3 is TGTGCCAGCCGGACAACACTAACTTATGGCTACACCTTC. This codes for CASRTTLTYGYTF.

This chain joins TRBV27 and TRBJ2-1, with a weak D call TRBD2 (5 bases). From germline, CDR1 is MNHEY and CDR2 SMNVEV (reference sequence). This CDR3 is built from 14 residues. Trimming pared 0 bases from V and 4 bases from J, leaving 7 bases between. CDR3 DNA: TGTGCCAGCAGTTTATCGGAGGCTTACAATGAGCAGTTCTTC. It translates to CASSLSEAYNEQFF.

This clone was seen only a few times. V usage is TRBV3-1 (or the pseudogene TRBV3-2) and J usage is TRBJ2-2; D gene uncertain. Germline V CDR1 and CDR2: LGHDT, YNNKEL (reference sequence). Trimming stripped 7 bases from V and 6 bases from J, with 15 bases between. There are 14 residues in the CDR3. In nucleotides, the CDR3 is TGTGCCAGCAAGTTGAGGCCCCATTCCGGGGAGCTGTTTTTT. This codes for CASKLRPHSGELFF.